This T cell receptor (beta chain) was obtained from a study of patients and donors after allogeneic stem cell transplantation. A few counts support this clonotype. Per germline, CDR1 MDHEN and CDR2 SYDVKM. V lost 1 base and J 2 bases, leaving 18 bases between the germline ends. The CDR3 sequence is 17 residues long. TCRdb reprocessed the RT-PCR reads with MiXCR, giving one entry per CDR3 protein. The data hold approximately 220,000 distinct CDR3 sequences, with 35% to 45% observed a single time. V is TRBV28 and J is TRBJ2-7; possibly TRBD1 for D (5 bases). The specimen was blood, either unsorted or a sorted T cell fraction (not recorded which). The sequence came from a human donor who was either an allogeneic HSCT recipient or a stem cell or donor lymphocyte infusion donor (not recorded which). It is not recorded whose cells these are; they may come from a transplant donor. The CDR3 sequence is CASSLFRTDSYPYEQYF. Written as DNA, the CDR3 is TGTGCCAGCAGTTTATTTAGGACCGACAGCTACCCCTACGAGCAGTACTTC.